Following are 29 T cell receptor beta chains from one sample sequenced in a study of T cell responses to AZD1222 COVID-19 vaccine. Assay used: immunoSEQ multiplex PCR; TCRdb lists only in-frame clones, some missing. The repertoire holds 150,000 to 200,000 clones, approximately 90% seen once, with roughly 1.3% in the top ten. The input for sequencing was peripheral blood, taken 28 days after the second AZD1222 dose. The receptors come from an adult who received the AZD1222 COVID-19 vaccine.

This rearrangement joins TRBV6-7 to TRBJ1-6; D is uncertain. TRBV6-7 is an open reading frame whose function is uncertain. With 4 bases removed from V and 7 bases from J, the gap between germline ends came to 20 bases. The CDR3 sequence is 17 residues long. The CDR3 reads CASSSDFTKSPNSPLHF. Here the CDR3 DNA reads TGTGCCAGCAGTTCAGACTTCACTAAGTCTCCGAATTCACCCCTCCACTTT.

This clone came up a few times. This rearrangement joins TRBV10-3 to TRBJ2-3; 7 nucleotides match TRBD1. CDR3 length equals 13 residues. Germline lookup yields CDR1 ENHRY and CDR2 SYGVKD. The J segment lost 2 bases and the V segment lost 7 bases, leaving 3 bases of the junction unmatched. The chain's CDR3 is CAINGQDTDTQYF. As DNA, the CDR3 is TGTGCCATCAATGGACAGGACACAGATACGCAGTATTTT.

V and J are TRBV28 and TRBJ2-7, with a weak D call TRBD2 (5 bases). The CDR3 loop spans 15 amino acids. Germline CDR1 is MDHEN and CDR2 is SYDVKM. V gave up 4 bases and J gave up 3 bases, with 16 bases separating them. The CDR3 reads CASSSSGGSHYEQYF. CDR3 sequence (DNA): TGTGCCAGCAGTTCTTCTGGAGGAAGTCACTACGAGCAGTACTTC.

The CDR3 is CASSLEIAGDTEAFF. The CDR3 coding sequence is TGTGCCAGCAGCTTAGAAATCGCAGGGGACACTGAAGCTTTCTTT. The V call is TRBV7-9, the J call TRBJ1-1, with D perhaps TRBD1 (6 bases). CDR1 is SEHNR and CDR2 is FQNEAQ in the germline V gene (reference sequence). Trimming took off 1 base at V and 3 bases at J, with 12 bases between the two ends. The CDR3 loop spans 15 amino acids.

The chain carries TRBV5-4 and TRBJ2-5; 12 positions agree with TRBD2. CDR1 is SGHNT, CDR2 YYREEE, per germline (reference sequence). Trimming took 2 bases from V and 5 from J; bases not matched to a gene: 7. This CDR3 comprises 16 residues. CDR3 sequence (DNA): TGTGCCAGCAGCTTTCTGACTAGCGGGAGTGTGGAGACCCAGTACTTC. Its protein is CASSFLTSGSVETQYF.

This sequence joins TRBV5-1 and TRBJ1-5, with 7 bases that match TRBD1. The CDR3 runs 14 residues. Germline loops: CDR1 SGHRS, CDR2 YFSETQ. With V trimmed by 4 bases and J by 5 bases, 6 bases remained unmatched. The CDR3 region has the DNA TGCGCCAGCAGCGAGGGGACAGATTATCAGCCCCAGCATTTT. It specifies CASSEGTDYQPQHF.

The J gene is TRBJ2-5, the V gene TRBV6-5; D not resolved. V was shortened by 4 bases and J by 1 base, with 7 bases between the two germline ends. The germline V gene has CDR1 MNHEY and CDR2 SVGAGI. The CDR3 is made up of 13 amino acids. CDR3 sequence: CASSSHLQETQYF. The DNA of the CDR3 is TGTGCCAGCAGTTCACATCTCCAAGAGACCCAGTACTTC.

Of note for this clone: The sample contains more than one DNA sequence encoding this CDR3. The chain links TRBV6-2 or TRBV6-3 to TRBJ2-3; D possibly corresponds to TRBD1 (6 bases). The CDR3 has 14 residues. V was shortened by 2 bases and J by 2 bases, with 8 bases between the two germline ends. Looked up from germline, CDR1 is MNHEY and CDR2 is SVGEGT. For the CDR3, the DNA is TGTGCCAGCAGTTACAGGGGGTACACAGATACGCAGTATTTT. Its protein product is CASSYRGYTDTQYF.

CDR3 in amino acids: CASSIEPTGLNQPQHF. The CDR3 DNA is TGTGCCAGTAGTATCGAACCGACAGGGCTCAATCAGCCCCAGCATTTT. The V call is TRBV19, the J call TRBJ1-5; TRBD1 matches at 7 bases. Germline V gene data show CDR1 as LNHDA and CDR2 as SQIVND (reference sequence). The CDR3 totals 16 residues. J was trimmed by 3 bases and V by 3 bases; bases with no gene match: 8.

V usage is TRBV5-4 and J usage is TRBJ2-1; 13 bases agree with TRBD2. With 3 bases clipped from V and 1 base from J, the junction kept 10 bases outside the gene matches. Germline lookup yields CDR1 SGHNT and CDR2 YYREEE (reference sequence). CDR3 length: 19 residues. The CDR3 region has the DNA TGTGCCAGCAGCTCGGGACTAGCGGGGACGGAGCCATCCTACAATGAGCAGTTCTTC. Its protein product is CASSSGLAGTEPSYNEQFF.

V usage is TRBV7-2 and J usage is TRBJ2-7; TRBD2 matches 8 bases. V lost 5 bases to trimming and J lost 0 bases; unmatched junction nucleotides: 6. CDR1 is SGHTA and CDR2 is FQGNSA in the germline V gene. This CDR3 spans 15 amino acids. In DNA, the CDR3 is TGTGCCAGCAGCACTACTAGCGGAAGCTCCTACGAGCAGTACTTC. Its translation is CASSTTSGSSYEQYF.

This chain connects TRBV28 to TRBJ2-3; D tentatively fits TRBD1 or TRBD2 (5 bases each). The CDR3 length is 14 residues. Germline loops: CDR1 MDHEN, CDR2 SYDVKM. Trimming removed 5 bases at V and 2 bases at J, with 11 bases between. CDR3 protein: CASSRRGVTDTQYF. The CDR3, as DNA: TGTGCCAGCAGTCGAAGAGGGGTCACAGATACGCAGTATTTT.

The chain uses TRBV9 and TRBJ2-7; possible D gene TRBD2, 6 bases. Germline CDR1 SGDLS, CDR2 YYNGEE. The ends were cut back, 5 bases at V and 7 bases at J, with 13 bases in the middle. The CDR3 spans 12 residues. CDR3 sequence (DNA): TGTGCCAGCAGTCGCCCGGGGGAAGAGCAGTACTTC. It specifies CASSRPGEEQYF. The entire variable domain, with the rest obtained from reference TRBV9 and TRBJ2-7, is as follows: DSGVTQTPKHLITATGQRVTLRCSPRSGDLSVYWYQQSLDQGLQFLIQYYNGEERAKGNILERFSAQQFPDLHSELNLSSLELGDSALYFCASSRPGEEQYFGPGTRLTVT.

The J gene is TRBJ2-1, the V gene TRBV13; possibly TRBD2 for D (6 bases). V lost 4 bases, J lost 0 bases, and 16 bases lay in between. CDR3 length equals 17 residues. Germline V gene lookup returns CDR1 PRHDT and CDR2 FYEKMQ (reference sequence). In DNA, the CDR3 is TGTGCCAGCAGCTCAAGGAGGGGTCGGAGCTCCTACAATGAGCAGTTCTTC. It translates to CASSSRRGRSSYNEQFF.

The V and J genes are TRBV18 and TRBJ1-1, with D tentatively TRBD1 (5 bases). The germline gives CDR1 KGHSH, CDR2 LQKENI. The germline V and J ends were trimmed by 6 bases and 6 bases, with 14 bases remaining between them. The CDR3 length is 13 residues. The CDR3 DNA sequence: TGTGCCAGCTCTCAAACGGAGGGGCCTGAAGCTTTCTTT. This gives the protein CASSQTEGPEAFF.

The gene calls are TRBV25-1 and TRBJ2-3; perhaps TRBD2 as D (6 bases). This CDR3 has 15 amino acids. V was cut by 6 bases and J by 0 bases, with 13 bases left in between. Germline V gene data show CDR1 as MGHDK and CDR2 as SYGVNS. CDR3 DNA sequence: TGTGCCAGCAGCAACACCGGGACTAGCACAGATACGCAGTATTTT. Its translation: CASSNTGTSTDTQYF. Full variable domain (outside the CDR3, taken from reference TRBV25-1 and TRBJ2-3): EADIYQTPRYLVIGTGKKITLECSQTMGHDKMYWYQQDPGMELHLIHYSYGVNSTEKGDLSSESTVSRIRTEHFPLTLESARPSHTSQYLCASSNTGTSTDTQYFGPGTRLTVL.

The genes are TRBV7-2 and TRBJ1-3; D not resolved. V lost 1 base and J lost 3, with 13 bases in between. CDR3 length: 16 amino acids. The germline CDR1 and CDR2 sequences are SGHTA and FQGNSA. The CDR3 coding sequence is TGTGCCAGCAGCTTAGGCGGTGATGGGCTTGGAAACACCATATATTTT. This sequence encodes CASSLGGDGLGNTIYF.

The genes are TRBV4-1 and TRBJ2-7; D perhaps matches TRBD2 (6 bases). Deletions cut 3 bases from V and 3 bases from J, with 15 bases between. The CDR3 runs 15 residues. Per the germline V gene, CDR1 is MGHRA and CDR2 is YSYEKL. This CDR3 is CASSQGGLANYEQYF. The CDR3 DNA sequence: TGCGCCAGCAGCCAGGGCGGGCTAGCGAACTACGAGCAGTACTTC.

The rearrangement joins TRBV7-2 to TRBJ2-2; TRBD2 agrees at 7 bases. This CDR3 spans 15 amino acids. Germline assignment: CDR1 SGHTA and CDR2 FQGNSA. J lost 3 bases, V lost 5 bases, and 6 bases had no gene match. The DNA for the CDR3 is TGTGCCAGCAGCCCGATGGGGGGGGACACCGGGGAGCTGTTTTTT. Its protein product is CASSPMGGDTGELFF.

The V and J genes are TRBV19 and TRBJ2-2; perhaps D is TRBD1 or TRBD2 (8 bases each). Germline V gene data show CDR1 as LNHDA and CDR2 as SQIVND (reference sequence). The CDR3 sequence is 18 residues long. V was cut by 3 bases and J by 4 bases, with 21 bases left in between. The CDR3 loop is CASSIGQGLVKGTGELFF. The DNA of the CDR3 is TGTGCCAGTAGTATTGGACAGGGACTAGTTAAGGGCACCGGGGAGCTGTTTTTT.

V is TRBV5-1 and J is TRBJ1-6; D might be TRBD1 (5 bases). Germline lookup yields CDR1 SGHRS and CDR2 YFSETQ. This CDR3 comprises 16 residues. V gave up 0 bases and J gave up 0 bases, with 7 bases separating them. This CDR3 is CASSLGGGSYNSPLHF. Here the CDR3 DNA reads TGCGCCAGCAGCTTGGGTGGGGGCTCCTATAATTCACCCCTCCACTTT.

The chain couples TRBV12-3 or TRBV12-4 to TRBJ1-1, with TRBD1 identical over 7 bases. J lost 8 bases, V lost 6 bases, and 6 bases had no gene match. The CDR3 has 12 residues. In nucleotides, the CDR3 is TGTGCCAGCAGCGACAGGGTAGGGGAAGCTTTCTTT. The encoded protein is CASSDRVGEAFF.

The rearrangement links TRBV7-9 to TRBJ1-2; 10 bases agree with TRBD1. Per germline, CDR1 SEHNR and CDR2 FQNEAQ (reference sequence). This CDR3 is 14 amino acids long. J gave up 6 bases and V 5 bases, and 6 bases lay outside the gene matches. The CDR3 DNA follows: TGTGCCAGCAGCCCCCCGGGGACAGGGGATGGCTACACCTTC. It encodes CASSPPGTGDGYTF. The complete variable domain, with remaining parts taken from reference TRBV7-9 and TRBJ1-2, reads DTGVSQNPRHKITKRGQNVTFRCDPISEHNRLYWYRQTLGQGPEFLTYFQNEAQLEKSRLLSDRFSAERPKGSFSTLEIQRTEQGDSAMYLCASSPPGTGDGYTFGSGTRLTVV.

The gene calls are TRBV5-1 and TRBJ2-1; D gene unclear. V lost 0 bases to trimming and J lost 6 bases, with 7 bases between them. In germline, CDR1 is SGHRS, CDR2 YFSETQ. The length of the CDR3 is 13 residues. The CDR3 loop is CASSLGLFNEQFF. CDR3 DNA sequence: TGCGCCAGCAGCTTGGGACTGTTCAATGAGCAGTTCTTC.

The CDR3 nucleotides read TGTGCCAGCAGTTTTTCCGGGACAGGGCTTGGGGAGACCCAGTACTTC. Protein product: CASSFSGTGLGETQYF. The V and J genes are TRBV28 and TRBJ2-5; 9 bases are a match to TRBD1. Trimming took 3 bases from V and 5 from J; bases not matched to a gene: 10. This CDR3 has 16 residues. CDR1 is MDHEN and CDR2 is SYDVKM in the germline V gene.

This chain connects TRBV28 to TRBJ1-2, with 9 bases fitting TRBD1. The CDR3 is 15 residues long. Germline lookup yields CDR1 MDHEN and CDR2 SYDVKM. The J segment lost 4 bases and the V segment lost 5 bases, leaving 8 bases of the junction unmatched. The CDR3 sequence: CASSHRTGGFYGYTF. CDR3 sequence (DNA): TGTGCCAGCAGTCACCGAACAGGGGGCTTCTATGGCTACACCTTC.

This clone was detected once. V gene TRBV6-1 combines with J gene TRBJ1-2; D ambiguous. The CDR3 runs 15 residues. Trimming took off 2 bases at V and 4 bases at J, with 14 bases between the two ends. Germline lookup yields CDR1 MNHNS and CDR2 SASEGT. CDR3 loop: CASSEIGESAYGYTF. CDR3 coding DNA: TGTGCCAGCAGTGAAATCGGGGAGAGTGCCTATGGCTACACCTTC.

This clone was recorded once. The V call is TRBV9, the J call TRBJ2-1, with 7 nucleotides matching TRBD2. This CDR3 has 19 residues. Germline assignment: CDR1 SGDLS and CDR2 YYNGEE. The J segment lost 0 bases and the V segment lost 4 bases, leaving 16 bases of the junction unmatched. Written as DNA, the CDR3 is TGTGCCAGCAGCCTCCAGCCTCCGGGACTAACGAGCTCCTACAATGAGCAGTTCTTC. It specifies CASSLQPPGLTSSYNEQFF.

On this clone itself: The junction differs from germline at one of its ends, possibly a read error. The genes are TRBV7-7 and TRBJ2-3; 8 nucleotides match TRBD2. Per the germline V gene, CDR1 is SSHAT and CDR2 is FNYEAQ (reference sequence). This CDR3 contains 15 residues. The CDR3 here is CASSLGSGITDTQYF. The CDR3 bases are TGTGCTAGCAGCTTAGGTAGCGGGATAACAGATACGCAGTATTTT.